The present entry profiles one T cell receptor (beta chain) with its context. Its antigen is still unknown. Trimming removed 1 base at V and 2 bases at J, with 3 bases between. There are 12 residues in the CDR3. Germline-derived CDR1 and CDR2 are GTSNPN and SVGIG (reference sequence). The data derive from a study of regulatory T cells in long-lasting Graves disease. Background on the study: Graves' disease counted as persistent after over 5 years of antithyroid drugs with positive TSH receptor antibodies.

The study's findings and limits: Persistent disease samples used TRBV28, TRBJ1-2 and TRBJ2-5 preferentially. Between persistent patients, fewer than 3,500 public clonotypes were shared, exceeding the roughly 1,000 shared between new patients.

Time point noted: persistent/refractory GD, antithyroid drugs over 5 years with positive TRAb. From RNA extracted from PBMCs, the TCR library was made. The authors drew patients from an endocrinology department in Xi'an, China. Investigators prepared the TCR beta libraries by applying iRepertoire HTBI primers and Arm-PCR of CDR3 regions. TCRdb re-derived calls from the multiplex PCR reads in MiXCR, one entry per CDR3 protein. The data show some 440,000 distinct CDR3 sequences, less than 25% seen once. This chain connects TRBV30 to TRBJ2-1; D gene uncertain. The source was peripheral blood mononuclear cells (PBMCs), collected when the disease was refractory, from a patient treated with antithyroid drugs. This clonotype was sampled from a female donor with Graves disease. The CDR3 sequence is CAWSDAYNEQFF. The CDR3 DNA reads TGTGCCTGGAGTGACGCCTACAATGAGCAGTTCTTC. The variable domain in full, with the rest retrieved from reference TRBV30 and TRBJ2-1, is SQTIHQWPATLVQPVGSPLSLECTVEGTSNPNLYWYRQAAGRGLQLLFYSVGIGQISSEVPQNLSASRPQDRQFILSSKKLLLSDSGFYLCAWSDAYNEQFFGPGTRLTVL.